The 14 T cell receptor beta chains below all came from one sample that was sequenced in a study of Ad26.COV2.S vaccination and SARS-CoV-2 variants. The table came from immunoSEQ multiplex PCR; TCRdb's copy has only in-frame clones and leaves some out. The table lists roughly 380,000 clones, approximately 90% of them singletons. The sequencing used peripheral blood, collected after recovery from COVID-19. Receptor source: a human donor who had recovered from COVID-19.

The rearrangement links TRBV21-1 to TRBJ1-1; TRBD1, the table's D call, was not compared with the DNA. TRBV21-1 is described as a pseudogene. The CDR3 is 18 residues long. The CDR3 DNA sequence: TGTGCCAGCAGCACGCGAATTTTCGAACAGGGGGCGGTCACTGAAGCTTTCTTT. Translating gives CASSTRIFEQGAVTEAFF.

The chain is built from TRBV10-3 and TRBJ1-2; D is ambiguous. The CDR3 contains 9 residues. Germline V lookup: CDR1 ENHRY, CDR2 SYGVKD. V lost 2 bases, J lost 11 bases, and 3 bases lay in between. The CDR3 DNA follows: TGTGCCATCAGTGAGGGTTACACCTTC. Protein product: CAISEGYTF.

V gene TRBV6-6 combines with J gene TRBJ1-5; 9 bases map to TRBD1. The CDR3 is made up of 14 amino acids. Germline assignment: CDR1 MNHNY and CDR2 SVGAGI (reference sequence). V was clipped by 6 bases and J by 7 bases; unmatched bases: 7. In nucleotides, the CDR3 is TGTGCCAGCAGGGGGGGGACAGGGAAACAGCCCCAGCATTTT. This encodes CASRGGTGKQPQHF.

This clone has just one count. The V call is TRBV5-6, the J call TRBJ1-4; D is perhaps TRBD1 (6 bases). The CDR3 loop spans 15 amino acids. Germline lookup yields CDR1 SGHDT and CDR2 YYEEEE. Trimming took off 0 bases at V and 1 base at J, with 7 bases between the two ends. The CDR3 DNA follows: TGTGCCAGCAGCTTGGGAGGGGGAACTAATGAAAAACTGTTTTTT. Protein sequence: CASSLGGGTNEKLFF.

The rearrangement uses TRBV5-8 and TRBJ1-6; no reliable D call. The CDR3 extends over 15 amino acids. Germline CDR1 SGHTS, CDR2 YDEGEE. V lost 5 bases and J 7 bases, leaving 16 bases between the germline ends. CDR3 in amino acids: CASSFMTRSNSPLHF. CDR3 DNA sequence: TGTGCCAGCAGTTTTATGACAAGGTCAAATTCACCCCTCCACTTT.

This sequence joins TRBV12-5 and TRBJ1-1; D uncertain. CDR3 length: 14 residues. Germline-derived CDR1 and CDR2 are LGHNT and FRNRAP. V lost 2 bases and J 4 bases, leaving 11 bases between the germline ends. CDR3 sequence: CASGLLAAGTEAFF. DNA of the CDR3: TGTGCTAGTGGTTTGTTGGCCGCAGGCACTGAAGCTTTCTTT. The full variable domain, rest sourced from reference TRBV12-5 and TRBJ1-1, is DARVTQTPRHKVTEMGQEVTMRCQPILGHNTVFWYRQTMMQGLELLAYFRNRAPLDDSGMPKDRFSAEMPDATLATLKIQPSEPRDSAVYFCASGLLAAGTEAFFGQGTRLTVV.

The CDR3 DNA reads as TGTGCCAGCAGCTTAGGATACAGGGGGATCTTCGCTGAAGCTTTCTTT. This gives the protein CASSLGYRGIFAEAFF. The gene calls are TRBV7-8 and TRBJ1-1, with 8 bases lining up with TRBD1. The CDR3 runs to 16 residues. With V trimmed by 1 base and J by 6 bases, 10 bases remained unmatched. The germline V gene has CDR1 SGHVS and CDR2 FQNEAQ. Variable domain in full (rest from reference TRBV7-8 and TRBJ1-1): GAGVSQSPRYKVAKRGQDVALRCDPISGHVSLFWYQQALGQGPEFLTYFQNEAQLDKSGLPSDRFFAERPEGSVSTLKIQRTQQEDSAVYLCASSLGYRGIFAEAFFGQGTRLTVV.

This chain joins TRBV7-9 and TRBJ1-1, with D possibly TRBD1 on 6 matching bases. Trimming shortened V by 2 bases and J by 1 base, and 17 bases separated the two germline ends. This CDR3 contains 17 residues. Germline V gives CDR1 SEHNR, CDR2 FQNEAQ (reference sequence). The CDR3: CASSLWSPGAGNTEAFF. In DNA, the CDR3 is TGTGCCAGCAGCTTATGGAGTCCGGGGGCAGGGAACACTGAAGCTTTCTTT. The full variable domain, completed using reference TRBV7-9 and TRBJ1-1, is DTGVSQNPRHKITKRGQNVTFRCDPISEHNRLYWYRQTLGQGPEFLTYFQNEAQLEKSRLLSDRFSAERPKGSFSTLEIQRTEQGDSAMYLCASSLWSPGAGNTEAFFGQGTRLTVV.

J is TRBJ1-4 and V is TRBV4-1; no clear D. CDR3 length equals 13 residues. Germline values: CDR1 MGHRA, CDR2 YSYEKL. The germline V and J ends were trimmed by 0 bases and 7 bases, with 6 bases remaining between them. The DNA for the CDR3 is TGCGCCAGCAGCCAAGAAACACGTGAAAAACTGTTTTTT. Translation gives CASSQETREKLFF.

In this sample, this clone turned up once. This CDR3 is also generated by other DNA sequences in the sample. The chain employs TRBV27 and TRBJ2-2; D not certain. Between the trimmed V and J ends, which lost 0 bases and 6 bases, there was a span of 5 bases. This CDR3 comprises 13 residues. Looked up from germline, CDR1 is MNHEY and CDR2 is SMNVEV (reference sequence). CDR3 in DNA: TGTGCCAGCAGTTTATCTGGGGCCGGGGAGCTGTTTTTT. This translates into CASSLSGAGELFF.

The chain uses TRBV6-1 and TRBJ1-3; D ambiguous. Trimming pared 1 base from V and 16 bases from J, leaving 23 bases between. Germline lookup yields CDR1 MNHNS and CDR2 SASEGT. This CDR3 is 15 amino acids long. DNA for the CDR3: TGTGCCAGCAGTGAAGTGTATTTGGAGGGCAGGCCAAGTTATTTT. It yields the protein CASSEVYLEGRPSYF.

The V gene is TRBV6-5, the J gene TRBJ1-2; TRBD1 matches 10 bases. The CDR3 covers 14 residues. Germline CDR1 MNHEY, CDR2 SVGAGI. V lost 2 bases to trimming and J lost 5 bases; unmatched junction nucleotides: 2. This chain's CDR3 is CASSYGQGGYGYTF. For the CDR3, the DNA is TGTGCCAGCAGTTACGGACAGGGGGGGTATGGCTACACCTTC.

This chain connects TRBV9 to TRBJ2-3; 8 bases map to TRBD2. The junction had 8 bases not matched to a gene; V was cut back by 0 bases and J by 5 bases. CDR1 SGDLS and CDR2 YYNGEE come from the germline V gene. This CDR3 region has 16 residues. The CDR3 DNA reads TGTGCCAGCAGCGTAGCGAGCGGGGGCTTGTTAGATACGCAGTATTTT. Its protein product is CASSVASGGLLDTQYF.

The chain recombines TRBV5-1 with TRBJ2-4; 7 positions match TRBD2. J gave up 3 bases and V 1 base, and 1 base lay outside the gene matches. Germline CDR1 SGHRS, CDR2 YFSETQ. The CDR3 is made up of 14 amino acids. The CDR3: CASSLRGDKNIQYF. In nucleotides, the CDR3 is TGCGCCAGCAGCTTGCGGGGGGACAAAAACATTCAGTACTTC.